This entry features one T cell receptor (beta chain) sequence. Its specificity is unknown. The germline V gene has CDR1 SQVTM and CDR2 ANQGSEA. J was trimmed by 0 bases and V by 6 bases; bases with no gene match: 9. This CDR3 contains 16 residues. These data come from a study of cytomegalovirus exposure and HLA in healthy donors. Study-wide results and caveats: Because they were indistinguishable, some V segments, including TRBV6-2 and TRBV6-3, were excluded. According to an earlier analysis, most TCR beta V segments yielded productive rearrangements about 87% or about 30% of the time.

PCR amplification relied on 60 Vbeta primers (plus 13 Jbeta primers). The method was immunoSEQ multiplex PCR; TCRdb's version includes in-frame clones alone and lacks a portion of them. This repertoire shows 220,000 or so clones, around four fifths found once; its top ten account for less than 3%. The sequencing input was PBMCs. This clonotype was obtained from a woman aged 35 to 49 in good health and CMV-seronegative. The chain carries TRBV29-1 and TRBJ1-3; TRBD1 agrees at 9 bases. In DNA form, the CDR3 reads TGCAGCGTATCGAGGACAGGGGACCTCTCTGGAAACACCATATATTTT. Its translation: CSVSRTGDLSGNTIYF.